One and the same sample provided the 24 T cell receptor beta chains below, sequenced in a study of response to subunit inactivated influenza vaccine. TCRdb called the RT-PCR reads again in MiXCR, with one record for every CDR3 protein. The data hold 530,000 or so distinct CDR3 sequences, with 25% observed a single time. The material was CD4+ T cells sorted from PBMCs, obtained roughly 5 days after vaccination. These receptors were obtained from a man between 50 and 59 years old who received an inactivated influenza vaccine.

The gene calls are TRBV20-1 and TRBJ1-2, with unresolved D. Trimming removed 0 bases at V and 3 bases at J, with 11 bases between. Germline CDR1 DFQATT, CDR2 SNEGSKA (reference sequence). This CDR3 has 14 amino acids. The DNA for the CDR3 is TGCAGTGCTAGAGATCCCCGGATCGACTATGGCTACACCTTC. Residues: CSARDPRIDYGYTF.

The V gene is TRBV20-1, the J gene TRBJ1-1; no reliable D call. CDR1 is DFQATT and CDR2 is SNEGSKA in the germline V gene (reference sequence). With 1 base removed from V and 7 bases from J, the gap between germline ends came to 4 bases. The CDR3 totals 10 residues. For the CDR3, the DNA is TGCAGTGCTAGAGGCCGTGAAGCTTTCTTT. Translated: CSARGREAFF.

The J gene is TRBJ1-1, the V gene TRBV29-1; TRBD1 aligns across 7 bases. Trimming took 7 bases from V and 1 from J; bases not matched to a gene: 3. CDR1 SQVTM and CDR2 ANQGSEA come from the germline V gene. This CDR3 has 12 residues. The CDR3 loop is CSAGQTNTEAFF. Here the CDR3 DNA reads TGCAGCGCGGGACAGACGAACACTGAAGCTTTCTTT.

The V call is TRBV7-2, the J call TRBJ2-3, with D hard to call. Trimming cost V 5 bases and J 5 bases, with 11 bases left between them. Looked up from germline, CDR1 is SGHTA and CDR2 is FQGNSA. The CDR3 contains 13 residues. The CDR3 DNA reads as TGTGCCAGCAGCACGCTGAGGCTAGATACGCAGTATTTT. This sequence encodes CASSTLRLDTQYF.

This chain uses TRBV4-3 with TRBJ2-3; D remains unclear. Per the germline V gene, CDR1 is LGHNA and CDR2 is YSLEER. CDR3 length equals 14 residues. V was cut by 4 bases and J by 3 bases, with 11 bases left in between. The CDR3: CASSPSRPTDTQYF. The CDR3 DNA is TGCGCCAGCAGCCCATCGCGCCCAACAGATACGCAGTATTTT.

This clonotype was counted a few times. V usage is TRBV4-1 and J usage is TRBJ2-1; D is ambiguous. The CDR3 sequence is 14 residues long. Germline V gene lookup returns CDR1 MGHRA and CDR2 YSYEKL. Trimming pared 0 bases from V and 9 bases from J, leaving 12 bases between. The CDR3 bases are TGCGCCAGCAGCCAAGATTGGGAAGTAGTTGAGCAGTTCTTC. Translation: CASSQDWEVVEQFF.

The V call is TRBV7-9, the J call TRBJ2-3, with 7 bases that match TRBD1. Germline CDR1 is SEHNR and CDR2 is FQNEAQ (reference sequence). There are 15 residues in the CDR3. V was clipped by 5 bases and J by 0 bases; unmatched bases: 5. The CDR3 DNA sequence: TGTGCCAGCAGCGACGGGACAGTAAGCACAGATACGCAGTATTTT. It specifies CASSDGTVSTDTQYF.

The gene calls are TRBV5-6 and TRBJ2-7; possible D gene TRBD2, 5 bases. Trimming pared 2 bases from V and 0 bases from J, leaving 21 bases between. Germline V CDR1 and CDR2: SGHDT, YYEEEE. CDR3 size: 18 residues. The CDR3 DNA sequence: TGTGCCAGCAGCTTCTCTAGCCTTCAAACTAAAAGCTCCTACGAGCAGTACTTC. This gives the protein CASSFSSLQTKSSYEQYF.

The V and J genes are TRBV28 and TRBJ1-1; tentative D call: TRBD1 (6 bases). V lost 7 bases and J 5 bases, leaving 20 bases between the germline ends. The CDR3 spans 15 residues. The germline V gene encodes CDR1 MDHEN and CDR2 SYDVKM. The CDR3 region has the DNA TGTGCCAGCAAGTGGCCAGGGGTTTTTGAGACTGAAGCTTTCTTT. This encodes CASKWPGVFETEAFF.

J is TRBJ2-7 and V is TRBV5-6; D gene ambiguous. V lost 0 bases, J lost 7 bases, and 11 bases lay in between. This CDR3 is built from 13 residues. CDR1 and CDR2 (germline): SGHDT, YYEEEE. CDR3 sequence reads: CASSLDPSGEQYF. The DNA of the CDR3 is TGTGCCAGCAGCTTGGACCCATCTGGGGAGCAGTACTTC. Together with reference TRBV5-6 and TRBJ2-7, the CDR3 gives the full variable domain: DAGVTQSPTHLIKTRGQQVTLRCSPKSGHDTVSWYQQALGQGPQFIFQYYEEEERQRGNFPDRFSGHQFPNYSSELNVNALLLGDSALYLCASSLDPSGEQYFGPGTRLTVT.

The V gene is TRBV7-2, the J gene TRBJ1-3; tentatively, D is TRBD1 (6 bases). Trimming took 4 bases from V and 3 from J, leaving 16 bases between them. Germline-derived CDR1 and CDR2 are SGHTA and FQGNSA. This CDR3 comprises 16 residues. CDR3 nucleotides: TGTGCCAGCAGCTCTAGAGGGGGGTTTGATGGAAACACCATATATTTT. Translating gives CASSSRGGFDGNTIYF.

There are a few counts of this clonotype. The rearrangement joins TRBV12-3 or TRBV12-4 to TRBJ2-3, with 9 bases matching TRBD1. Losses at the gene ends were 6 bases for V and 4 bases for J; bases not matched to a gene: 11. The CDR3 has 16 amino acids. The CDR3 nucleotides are TGTGCCAGCAGGACCGGGACAGGGAACGGACCAGATACGCAGTATTTT. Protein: CASRTGTGNGPDTQYF.

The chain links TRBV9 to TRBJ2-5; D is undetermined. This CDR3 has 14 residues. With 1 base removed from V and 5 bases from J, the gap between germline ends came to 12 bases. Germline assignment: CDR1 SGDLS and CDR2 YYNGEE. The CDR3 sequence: CASSVTSKHETQYF. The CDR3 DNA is TGTGCCAGCAGCGTAACCAGTAAGCACGAGACCCAGTACTTC. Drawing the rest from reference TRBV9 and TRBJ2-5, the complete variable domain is DSGVTQTPKHLITATGQRVTLRCSPRSGDLSVYWYQQSLDQGLQFLIQYYNGEERAKGNILERFSAQQFPDLHSELNLSSLELGDSALYFCASSVTSKHETQYFGPGTRLLVL.

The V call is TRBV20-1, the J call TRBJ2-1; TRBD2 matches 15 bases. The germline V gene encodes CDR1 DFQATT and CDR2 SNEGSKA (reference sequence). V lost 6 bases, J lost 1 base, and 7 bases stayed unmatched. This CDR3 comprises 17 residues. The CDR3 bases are TGCAGTGCCTCGGGACTAGCGGGGGGTGGGTCCTACAATGAGCAGTTCTTC. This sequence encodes CSASGLAGGGSYNEQFF.

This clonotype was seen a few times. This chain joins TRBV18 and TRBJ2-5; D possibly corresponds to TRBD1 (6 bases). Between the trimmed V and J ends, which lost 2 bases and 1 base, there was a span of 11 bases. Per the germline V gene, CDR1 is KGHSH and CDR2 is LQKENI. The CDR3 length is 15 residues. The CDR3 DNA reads TGTGCCAGCTCACCAAAGGGGGTCCCCCAAGAGACCCAGTACTTC. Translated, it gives CASSPKGVPQETQYF.

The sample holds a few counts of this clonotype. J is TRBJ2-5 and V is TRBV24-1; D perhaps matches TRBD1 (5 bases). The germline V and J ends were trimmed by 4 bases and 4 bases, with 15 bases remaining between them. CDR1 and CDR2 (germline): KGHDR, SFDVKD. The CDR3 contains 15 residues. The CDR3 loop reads CATSDRVKTGETQYF. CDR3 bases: TGTGCCACCAGTGACCGGGTCAAAACAGGAGAGACCCAGTACTTC.

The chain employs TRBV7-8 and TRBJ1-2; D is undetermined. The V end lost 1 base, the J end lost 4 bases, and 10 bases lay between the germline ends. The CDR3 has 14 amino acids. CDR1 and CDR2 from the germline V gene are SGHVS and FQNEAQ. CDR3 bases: TGTGCCAGCAGCTTAGAACGGGGTATCTATGGCTACACCTTC. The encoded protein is CASSLERGIYGYTF.

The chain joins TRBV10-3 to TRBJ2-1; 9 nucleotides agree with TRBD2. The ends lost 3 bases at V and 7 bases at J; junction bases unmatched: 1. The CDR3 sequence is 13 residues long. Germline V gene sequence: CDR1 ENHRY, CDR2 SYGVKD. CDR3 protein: CAISDLAGNEQFF. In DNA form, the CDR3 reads TGTGCCATCAGTGATCTAGCGGGGAATGAGCAGTTCTTC.

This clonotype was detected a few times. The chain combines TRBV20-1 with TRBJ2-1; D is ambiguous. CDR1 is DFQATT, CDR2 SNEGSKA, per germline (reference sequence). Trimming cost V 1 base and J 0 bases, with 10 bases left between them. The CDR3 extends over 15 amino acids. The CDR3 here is CSARGGGASYNEQFF. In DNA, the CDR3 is TGCAGTGCTAGAGGAGGCGGCGCCTCCTACAATGAGCAGTTCTTC.

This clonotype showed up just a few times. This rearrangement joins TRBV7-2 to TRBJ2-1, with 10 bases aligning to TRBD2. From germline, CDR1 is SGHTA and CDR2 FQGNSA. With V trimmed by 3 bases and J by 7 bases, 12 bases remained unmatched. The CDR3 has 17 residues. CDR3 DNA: TGTGCCAGCAGCTTTCGTGGGGGACTAGCGCCTACTAATGAGCAGTTCTTC. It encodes CASSFRGGLAPTNEQFF. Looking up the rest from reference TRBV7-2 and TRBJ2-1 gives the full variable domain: GAGVSQSPSNKVTEKGKDVELRCDPISGHTALYWYRQSLGQGLEFLIYFQGNSAPDKSGLPSDRFSAERTGGSVSTLTIQRTQQEDSAVYLCASSFRGGLAPTNEQFFGPGTRLTVL.

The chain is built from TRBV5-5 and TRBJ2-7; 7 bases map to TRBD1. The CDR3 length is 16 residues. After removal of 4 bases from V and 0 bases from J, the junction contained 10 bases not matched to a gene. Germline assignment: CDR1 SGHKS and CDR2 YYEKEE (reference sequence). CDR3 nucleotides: TGTGCCAGCAGCCCGTGGGGGACAGCAAGCTCCTACGAGCAGTACTTC. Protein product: CASSPWGTASSYEQYF.

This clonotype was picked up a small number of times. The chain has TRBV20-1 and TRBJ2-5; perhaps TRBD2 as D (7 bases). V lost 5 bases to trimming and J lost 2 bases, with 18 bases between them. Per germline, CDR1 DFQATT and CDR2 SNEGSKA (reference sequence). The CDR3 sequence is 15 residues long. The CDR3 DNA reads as TGCAGTGCTGGGGGGGGGACAAGTCTTCAAGAGACCCAGTACTTC. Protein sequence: CSAGGGTSLQETQYF.

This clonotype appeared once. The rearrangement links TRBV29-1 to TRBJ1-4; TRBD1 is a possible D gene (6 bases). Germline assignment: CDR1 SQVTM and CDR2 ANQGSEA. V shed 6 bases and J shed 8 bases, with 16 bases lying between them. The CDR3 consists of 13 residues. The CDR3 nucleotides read TGCAGCGTAGCTGGACAGATTTCGGAAAAACTGTTTTTT. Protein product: CSVAGQISEKLFF.

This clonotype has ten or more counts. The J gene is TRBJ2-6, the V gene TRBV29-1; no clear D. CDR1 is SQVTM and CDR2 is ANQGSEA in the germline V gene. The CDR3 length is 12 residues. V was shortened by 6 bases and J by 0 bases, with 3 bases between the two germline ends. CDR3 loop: CSVNSGANVLTF. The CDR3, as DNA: TGCAGCGTGAACTCTGGGGCCAACGTCCTGACTTTC.